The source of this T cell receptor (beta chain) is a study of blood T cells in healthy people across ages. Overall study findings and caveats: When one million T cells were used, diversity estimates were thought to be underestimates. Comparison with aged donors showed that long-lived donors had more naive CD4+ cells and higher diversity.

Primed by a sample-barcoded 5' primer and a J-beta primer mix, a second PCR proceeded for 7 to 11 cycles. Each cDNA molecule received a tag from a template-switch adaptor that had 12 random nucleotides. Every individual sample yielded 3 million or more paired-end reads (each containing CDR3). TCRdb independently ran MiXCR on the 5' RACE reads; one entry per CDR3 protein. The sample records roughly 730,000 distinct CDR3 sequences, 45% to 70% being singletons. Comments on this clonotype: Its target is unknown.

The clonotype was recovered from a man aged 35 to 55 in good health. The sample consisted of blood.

The CDR3 DNA reads as TGTGCCAGCATTGGCAGAGCCTACGAGCAGTACTTC. Protein product: CASIGRAYEQYF. The J gene is TRBJ2-7, the V gene TRBV2; D gene uncertain. CDR3 size: 12 residues. Germline lookup yields CDR1 SNHLY and CDR2 FYNNEI. The V end lost 7 bases, the J end lost 2 bases, and 9 bases lay between the germline ends.